A selection of T cell receptor beta chains follows, all from one sample in a study of molecular identifiers for immune sequencing clone quantification. TCRdb passed the PCR reads through MiXCR, listing each CDR3 protein once. The data hold approximately 550,000 distinct CDR3 sequences, with about 20% observed a single time. Specimen: naive CD8+ T cells from blood, with Jurkat cell RNA spiked in. The source is a human donor in good health. Some libraries in this study had Jurkat cell RNA spiked in. CDR3s include the opening cysteine and the closing phenylalanine or tryptophan. A D gene is named only where the DNA matches it firmly. Clone size appears in some rows only: once, few, many, or a class for an expanded clone.

-	TRBV6-2/TRBV6-3	TRBJ2-7	many	TGTGCCAGCAGTAATTCGCCCGGCGAGCAGTACTTC	CASSNSPGEQYF
-	TRBV6-2/TRBV6-3	TRBJ1-5	few	TGTGCCAGCGGCCGGACGTTGGGGGACAATCAGCCCCAGCATTTT	CASGRTLGDNQPQHF
TRBD2	TRBV5-1	TRBJ2-7	once	TGCGCCAGCAGCTTGGGACTAGCGGGAGTAGCCTCCTACGAGCAGTACTTC	CASSLGLAGVASYEQYF
-	TRBV19	TRBJ1-5	-	TGTTCCAGTAGTTTCGGGACGCGAAACCAGCCCCAGCATTTT	CSSSFGTRNQPQHF
-	TRBV7-9	TRBJ2-4	many	TGTGCCAGCAGCTTAGGACCGGGGGCAACCAAAAACATTCAGTACTTC	CASSLGPGATKNIQYF
-	TRBV12-3/TRBV12-4	TRBJ2-7	many	TGTGCCAGCAGTTCCCGACAGGTCACCGGGGGGGAGCAGTACTTC	CASSSRQVTGGEQYF
TRBD1	TRBV18	TRBJ2-3	many	TGTGCCAGCTCACCACCTAGGACAGGAGCAGATACGCAGTATTTT	CASSPPRTGADTQYF
-	TRBV12-3/TRBV12-4	TRBJ2-5	-	TGTGCCAGCAGTCCCGGCTTAGGGAATCAAGAGACCCAGTACTTC	CASSPGLGNQETQYF
-	TRBV20-1	TRBJ2-7	-	TGCAGTGCCAGTAGGGACGGCGAGGGTTACGAGCAGTACTTC	CSASRDGEGYEQYF
-	TRBV27	TRBJ2-3	-	TGTGTCAGCAGTTTACTGGGGGTGGATACGCAGTATTTT	CVSSLLGVDTQYF
-	TRBV23-1	TRBJ2-5	many	TGCGCCAGCAGTCAACCTCTACCCGAGACCCAGTACTTC	CASSQPLPETQYF
-	TRBV12-3/TRBV12-4	TRBJ2-7	many	TGTGCCAGCAGCTTAGGGTCCGAGCAGTACTTC	CASSLGSEQYF
-	TRBV19	TRBJ1-1	many	TGTGCCACCAACTCCGGGACGGGGAACACTGAAGCTTTCTTT	CATNSGTGNTEAFF
TRBD1	TRBV7-2	TRBJ1-3	-	TGTGCCAGCAGCGGGGGACAGGGGGCTGGAAACACCATATATTTT	CASSGGQGAGNTIYF
TRBD1	TRBV7-6	TRBJ2-3	many	TGTGCCAGCAGCGGGGGACAGGGGCTCGATACGCAGTATTTT	CASSGGQGLDTQYF
-	TRBV6-5	TRBJ1-1	few	TGTGCCAGCAGTTACAGTGGTTACCTGAACACTGAAGCTTTCTTT	CASSYSGYLNTEAFF
-	TRBV28	TRBJ2-5	many	TGTGCCAGCAGTTTTTCCGGCTTTGAGGTACAAGAGACCCAGTACTTC	CASSFSGFEVQETQYF